The TCR beta chain under discussion was sequenced for a study of T and B cells in COVID-19 patients. The CDR3 spans 15 residues. Trimming stripped 4 bases from V and 5 bases from J, with 15 bases between. The germline gives CDR1 LGHNA, CDR2 YSLEER. Multiplex PCR with BIOMED2 TRB-A/B primer pools amplified TRB rearrangements. TCRdb ran MiXCR on the multiplex PCR reads and lists one entry per CDR3 protein. The sample contains 7,500 to 8,000 distinct CDR3 sequences, roughly 27% of which appear only once. TRB was amplified from about 250-500 ng of blood genomic DNA. The TCR sequence derives from a human donor with active COVID-19. The chain uses TRBV4-3 and TRBJ2-1; D might be TRBD2 (5 bases). The sequenced sample consisted of blood. CDR3 region: CASSPREGVNNEQFF. The CDR3, as DNA: TGCGCCAGCAGCCCTCGTGAGGGAGTTAACAATGAGCAGTTCTTC.